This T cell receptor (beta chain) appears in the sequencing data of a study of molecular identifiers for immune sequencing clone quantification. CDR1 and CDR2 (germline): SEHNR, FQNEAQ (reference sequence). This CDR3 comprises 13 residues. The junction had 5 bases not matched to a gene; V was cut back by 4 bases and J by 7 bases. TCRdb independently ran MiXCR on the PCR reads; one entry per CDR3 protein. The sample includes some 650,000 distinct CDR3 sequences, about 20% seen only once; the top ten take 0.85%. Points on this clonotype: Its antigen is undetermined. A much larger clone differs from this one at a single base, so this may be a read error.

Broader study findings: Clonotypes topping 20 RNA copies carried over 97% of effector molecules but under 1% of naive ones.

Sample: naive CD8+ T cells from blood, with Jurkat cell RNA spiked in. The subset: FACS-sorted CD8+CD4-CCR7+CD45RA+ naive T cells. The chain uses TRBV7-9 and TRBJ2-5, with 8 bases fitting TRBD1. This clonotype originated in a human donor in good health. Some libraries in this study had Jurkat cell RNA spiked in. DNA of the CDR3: TGTGCCAGCAGCTGGACAGGGATAGGGACCCAGTACTTC. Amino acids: CASSWTGIGTQYF.